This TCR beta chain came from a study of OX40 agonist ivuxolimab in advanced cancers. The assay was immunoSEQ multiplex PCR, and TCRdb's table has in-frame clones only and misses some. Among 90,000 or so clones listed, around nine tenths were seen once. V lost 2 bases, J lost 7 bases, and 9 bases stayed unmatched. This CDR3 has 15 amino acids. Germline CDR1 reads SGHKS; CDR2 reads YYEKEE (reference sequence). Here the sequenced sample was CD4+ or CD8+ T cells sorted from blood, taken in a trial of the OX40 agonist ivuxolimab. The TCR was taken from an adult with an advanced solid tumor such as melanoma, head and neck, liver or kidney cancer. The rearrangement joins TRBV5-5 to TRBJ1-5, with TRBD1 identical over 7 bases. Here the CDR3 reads CASSFREGATQPQHF. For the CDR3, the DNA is TGTGCCAGCAGCTTTCGAGAGGGGGCAACACAGCCCCAGCATTTT. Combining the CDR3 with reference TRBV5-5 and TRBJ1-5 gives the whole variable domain DAGVTQSPTHLIKTRGQQVTLRCSPISGHKSVSWYQQVLGQGPQFIFQYYEKEERGRGNFPDRFSARQFPNYSSELNVNALLLGDSALYLCASSFREGATQPQHFGDGTRLSIL.